Given below is one T cell receptor (beta chain) in context. Its specificity is not known. CDR1 and CDR2 (germline): LGHDT, YNNKEL (reference sequence). CDR3 length: 14 residues. The J segment lost 9 bases and the V segment lost 7 bases, leaving 9 bases of the junction unmatched. This specimen comes from a study of T-cell memory formation after mild COVID-19. Study-level results: Among contracting clones, CD4+ were mainly CM/EM and CD8+ enriched in EMRA.

TCRdb re-called the 5' RACE reads through MiXCR, storing one row per CDR3 protein. The table includes 530,000 or so distinct CDR3 sequences, around 16% detected once. The sample taken for sequencing was PBMCs or a T cell subset sorted from them (not recorded which). The chain carries TRBV3-1 and TRBJ2-2, with 9 bases aligning to TRBD1. This receptor was obtained from an adult woman who had mild COVID-19 (a few samples of this study predate the infection). Cell type and time point are not known. Written as DNA, the CDR3 is TGTGCCAGCATGCTCGGACAGGGGTCGCGGGAGCTGTTTTTT. It translates to CASMLGQGSRELFF.